This T cell receptor beta chain comes out of a study of blood T cells in healthy people across ages. CDR1 SEHNR and CDR2 FQNEAQ come from the germline V gene (reference sequence). The CDR3 has 19 residues. V was pared by 5 bases and J by 8 bases, with 22 bases of the junction left unmatched. With a J-beta primer mix and a sample-barcoded 5' primer, a second PCR ran about 6 to 11 cycles. TCRdb re-called the 5' RACE reads through MiXCR, storing one row per CDR3 protein. The sample includes fewer than 650,000 distinct CDR3 sequences, about 27% of them seen just once. The data also belong to a second study, concerning T cells of mothers and their children.

V is TRBV7-9 and J is TRBJ2-4; 9 bases are a match to TRBD1. The sample taken for sequencing was blood. The clonotype originates from a boy younger than 10 in good health. CDR3 in amino acids: CASSHGLEQGAWEWDIQYF. The DNA of the CDR3 is TGTGCCAGCAGCCACGGATTGGAACAGGGGGCGTGGGAGTGGGACATTCAGTACTTC.